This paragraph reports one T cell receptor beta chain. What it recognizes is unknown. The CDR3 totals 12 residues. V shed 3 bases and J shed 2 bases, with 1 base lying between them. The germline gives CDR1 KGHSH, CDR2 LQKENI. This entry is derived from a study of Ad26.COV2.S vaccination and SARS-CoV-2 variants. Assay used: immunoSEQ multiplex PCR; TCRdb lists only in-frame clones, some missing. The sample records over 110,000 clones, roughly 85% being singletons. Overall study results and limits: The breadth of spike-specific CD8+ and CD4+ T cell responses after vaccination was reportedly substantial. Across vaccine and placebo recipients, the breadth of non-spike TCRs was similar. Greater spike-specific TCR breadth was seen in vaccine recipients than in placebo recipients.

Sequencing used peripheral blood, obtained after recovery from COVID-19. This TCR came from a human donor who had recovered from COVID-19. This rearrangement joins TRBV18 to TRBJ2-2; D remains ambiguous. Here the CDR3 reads CASSPNTGELFF. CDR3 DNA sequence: TGTGCCAGCTCACCTAACACCGGGGAGCTGTTTTTT.